Below, 25 T cell receptor beta chains from the same sample are listed, as sequenced in a study of blood T cell repertoires in COVID-19. The protocol was immunoSEQ multiplex PCR, while the TCRdb copy is restricted to in-frame clones and leaves out a portion. This sample carries about 130,000 clones, more than 70% of them seen once, and the ten largest clones take about 9.4%. The sample taken for sequencing was peripheral blood. These receptors were taken from a man between 45 and 60 years old with acute or convalescent COVID-19.

This chain joins TRBV5-8 and TRBJ2-3, with 8 bases matching TRBD1. The trim removed 3 bases at V and 4 bases at J, leaving 4 bases unmatched. The V gene's germline CDR1 is SGHTS and CDR2 YDEGEE. This CDR3 has 14 amino acids. CDR3 in DNA: TGTGCCAGCAGCTATGGACAGGGTGCAGATACGCAGTATTTT. Translated: CASSYGQGADTQYF.

The chain is built from TRBV2 and TRBJ1-6; possibly TRBD1 for D (5 bases). Trimming shortened V by 4 bases and J by 7 bases, and 11 bases separated the two germline ends. Germline V gives CDR1 SNHLY, CDR2 FYNNEI. The length of the CDR3 is 14 residues. The CDR3 bases are TGTGCCAGCAGTGCATCAGGGTCGAATTCACCCCTCCACTTT. Amino acid sequence: CASSASGSNSPLHF.

The chain recombines TRBV5-4 with TRBJ2-5; 7 positions match TRBD1. The CDR3 covers 14 residues. Germline V gene lookup returns CDR1 SGHNT and CDR2 YYREEE (reference sequence). V gave up 4 bases and J gave up 4 bases; unmatched junction bases: 7. CDR3 protein: CASSRPTGTETQYF. CDR3 bases: TGTGCCAGCAGCCGACCGACAGGGACAGAGACCCAGTACTTC.

The gene calls are TRBV7-9 and TRBJ2-5, with D perhaps matching TRBD2 (5 bases). The CDR3 is 12 residues long. Trimming shortened V by 3 bases and J by 3 bases, and 5 bases separated the two germline ends. The germline CDR1 and CDR2 sequences are SEHNR and FQNEAQ (reference sequence). CDR3 bases: TGTGCCAGCAGCTTCGGGGAAGAGACCCAGTACTTC. Residues: CASSFGEETQYF.

The rearrangement uses TRBV29-1 and TRBJ1-3; D ambiguous. Germline CDR1 reads SQVTM; CDR2 reads ANQGSEA. Trimming shortened V by 0 bases and J by 2 bases, and 11 bases separated the two germline ends. This CDR3 has 15 residues. In nucleotides, the CDR3 is TGCAGCGTTGAAGATTTCGGGGTTGCTGGAAACACCATATATTTT. Translation: CSVEDFGVAGNTIYF.

The rearrangement uses TRBV7-2 and TRBJ2-3, with D possibly matching TRBD1 (6 bases). Germline CDR1 is SGHTA and CDR2 is FQGNSA. CDR3 length: 14 amino acids. V dropped 1 base and J dropped 3 bases, with 8 bases sitting between them. This chain's CDR3 is CASSLGGQTDTQYF. The CDR3 DNA is TGTGCCAGCAGCTTAGGGGGGCAGACAGATACGCAGTATTTT.

V and J are TRBV5-1 and TRBJ1-5, with a possible D match to TRBD1 (5 bases). The CDR3 consists of 16 residues. CDR1 is SGHRS, CDR2 YFSETQ, per germline. Trimming stripped 2 bases from V and 0 bases from J, with 12 bases between. Here the CDR3 reads CASSFQGPHSNQPQHF. CDR3 nucleotides: TGCGCCAGCAGCTTCCAGGGTCCTCATAGCAATCAGCCCCAGCATTTT.

V is TRBV9 and J is TRBJ2-7; 10 bases fit TRBD1. Germline V gene sequence: CDR1 SGDLS, CDR2 YYNGEE. This CDR3 is built from 13 residues. The V segment lost 4 bases and the J segment 5 bases; nucleotides outside the gene matches: 3. The CDR3 reads CASSPGTGDEQYF. The CDR3 bases are TGTGCCAGCAGCCCTGGGACAGGGGACGAGCAGTACTTC. The whole variable domain, remainder taken from reference TRBV9 and TRBJ2-7, is DSGVTQTPKHLITATGQRVTLRCSPRSGDLSVYWYQQSLDQGLQFLIQYYNGEERAKGNILERFSAQQFPDLHSELNLSSLELGDSALYFCASSPGTGDEQYFGPGTRLTVT.

The rearrangement uses TRBV7-8 and TRBJ2-4; D not resolved. Germline loops: CDR1 SGHVS, CDR2 FQNEAQ. V was shortened by 1 base and J by 6 bases, with 13 bases between the two germline ends. The CDR3 spans 15 residues. CDR3 sequence reads: CASSLDPGLGNIQYF. DNA of the CDR3: TGTGCCAGCAGCTTAGATCCAGGATTGGGAAACATTCAGTACTTC.

The V gene is TRBV11-3, the J gene TRBJ1-1, with D unclear. V shed 6 bases and J shed 4 bases, with 12 bases lying between them. This CDR3 is 13 amino acids long. The V gene's germline CDR1 is SGHNT and CDR2 YENEEA. CDR3 protein: CASRASPGTEAFF. CDR3 DNA sequence: TGTGCCAGCAGGGCCAGTCCGGGCACTGAAGCTTTCTTT.

The V call is TRBV7-2, the J call TRBJ2-7, with 8 bases aligning to TRBD2. The CDR3 runs 15 residues. V trimming: 4 bases; J trimming: 3 bases; junction bases outside the gene matches: 8. The germline CDR1 and CDR2 sequences are SGHTA and FQGNSA. In nucleotides, the CDR3 is TGTGCCAGCAGCTCTCTCCCCGGGACTAGCTACGAGCAGTACTTC. This gives the protein CASSSLPGTSYEQYF.

The V call is TRBV7-2, the J call TRBJ1-5, with TRBD1 matching over 8 bases. The trim removed 5 bases at V and 3 bases at J, leaving 9 bases unmatched. This CDR3 is 16 amino acids long. CDR1 and CDR2 from the germline V gene are SGHTA and FQGNSA. This CDR3 is CASSQLDRGYNQPQHF. The CDR3 region has the DNA TGTGCCAGCAGCCAACTAGACAGGGGTTACAATCAGCCCCAGCATTTT.

CDR3 sequence reads: CASSVGQGAQGEQFF. The CDR3 nucleotides read TGTGCCAGCAGCGTAGGACAGGGGGCGCAAGGTGAGCAGTTCTTC. The chain employs TRBV9 and TRBJ2-1; 10 bases match TRBD1. The V segment lost 0 bases and the J segment 9 bases; nucleotides outside the gene matches: 6. This CDR3 has 15 residues. Germline V gene sequence: CDR1 SGDLS, CDR2 YYNGEE.

The chain employs TRBV15 and TRBJ2-3, with 8 bases identical to TRBD2. From germline, CDR1 is LNHNV and CDR2 YYDKDF (reference sequence). The CDR3 extends over 16 amino acids. Trimming cost V 5 bases and J 8 bases; bases outside gene matches: 15. The chain's CDR3 is CATSPRLGSGTPTQYF. The CDR3 DNA is TGTGCCACCAGCCCACGGTTAGGTAGCGGGACACCTACGCAGTATTTT.

The rearrangement joins TRBV6-5 to TRBJ1-1, with TRBD1 matching over 8 bases. Unmatched junction bases numbered 10, after V lost 5 bases and J lost 11 bases. Germline assignment: CDR1 MNHEY and CDR2 SVGAGI. This CDR3 is 13 amino acids long. This chain's CDR3 is CASSLRDRNSAFF. Here the CDR3 DNA reads TGTGCCAGCAGTCTCCGGGACAGGAATTCCGCTTTCTTT.

The rearrangement joins TRBV7-2 to TRBJ2-3; TRBD1 agrees at 9 bases. CDR1 is SGHTA, CDR2 FQGNSA, per germline. The CDR3 contains 16 residues. The V segment lost 3 bases and the J segment 4 bases; nucleotides outside the gene matches: 8. CDR3 in amino acids: CASSFLGQGIADTQYF. DNA for the CDR3: TGTGCCAGCAGCTTCTTGGGACAGGGTATTGCAGATACGCAGTATTTT.

CDR3 nucleotide sequence: TGTGCCACCAGTCGGTCTACAGGGGAATATGGCTACACCTTC. Protein sequence: CATSRSTGEYGYTF. The V call is TRBV24-1, the J call TRBJ1-2, with TRBD1 matching 7 bases. Looked up from germline, CDR1 is KGHDR and CDR2 is SFDVKD. V lost 6 bases to trimming and J lost 5 bases; unmatched junction nucleotides: 8. The CDR3 runs to 14 residues.

V gene TRBV6-6 combines with J gene TRBJ1-1, with D hard to call. The ends were cut back, 2 bases at V and 8 bases at J, with 6 bases in the middle. The CDR3 length is 11 residues. Per germline, CDR1 MNHNY and CDR2 SVGAGI (reference sequence). The CDR3 coding sequence is TGTGCCAGCAGTTACGCTATCGAAGCTTTCTTT. This codes for CASSYAIEAFF.

The chain's CDR3 is CASSFDRVSESPLHF. The CDR3 bases are TGTGCCAGCAGTTTTGACAGGGTATCGGAATCACCCCTCCACTTT. The J gene is TRBJ1-6, the V gene TRBV27; TRBD1 aligns across 7 bases. The trim removed 3 bases at V and 10 bases at J, leaving 9 bases unmatched. Germline CDR1 and CDR2: MNHEY and SMNVEV (reference sequence). CDR3 size: 15 residues.

V and J are TRBV3-1 (or the pseudogene TRBV3-2) and TRBJ1-1; 9 bases align to TRBD1. The CDR3 spans 14 residues. V lost 4 bases and J lost 3; bases outside the gene matches: 3. Germline V gene lookup returns CDR1 LGHDT and CDR2 YNNKEL (reference sequence). Here the CDR3 reads CASSPDRGDTEAFF. The CDR3 nucleotides are TGTGCCAGCAGCCCCGACAGGGGGGACACTGAAGCTTTCTTT.

This rearrangement joins TRBV27 to TRBJ1-5; D is perhaps TRBD1 (6 bases). Germline assignment: CDR1 MNHEY and CDR2 SMNVEV (reference sequence). The germline V and J ends were trimmed by 5 bases and 7 bases, with 15 bases remaining between them. There are 14 residues in the CDR3. CDR3 in amino acids: CASSPDRLYQPQHF. DNA of the CDR3: TGTGCCAGCAGTCCTGACAGGTTATACCAGCCCCAGCATTTT.

The gene calls are TRBV7-9 and TRBJ1-1; no clear D. This CDR3 contains 13 residues. CDR1 is SEHNR, CDR2 FQNEAQ, per germline (reference sequence). V was pared by 4 bases and J by 4 bases, with 10 bases between. CDR3 sequence (DNA): TGTGCCAGCAGCTCCTACGATGGCACTGAAGCTTTCTTT. Amino acids: CASSSYDGTEAFF.

The chain employs TRBV5-1 and TRBJ2-5; 8 bases agree with TRBD2. This CDR3 spans 15 amino acids. Germline V gives CDR1 SGHRS, CDR2 YFSETQ. Trimming took 1 base from V and 3 from J; bases not matched to a gene: 5. CDR3 region: CASSLIPGGEETQYF. The DNA of the CDR3 is TGCGCCAGCAGCTTGATCCCGGGAGGGGAAGAGACCCAGTACTTC.

In this sample, this clone turned up a few times. The chain uses TRBV7-9 and TRBJ2-7; TRBD2 matches 11 bases. Losses at the gene ends were 2 bases for V and 3 bases for J; bases not matched to a gene: 3. CDR3 length: 15 residues. The germline gives CDR1 SEHNR, CDR2 FQNEAQ (reference sequence). In nucleotides, the CDR3 is TGTGCCAGCAGCTTAACACTAGCGGGAGTCTACGAGCAGTACTTC. Translation gives CASSLTLAGVYEQYF. The whole variable domain, remainder taken from reference TRBV7-9 and TRBJ2-7, is DTGVSQNPRHKITKRGQNVTFRCDPISEHNRLYWYRQTLGQGPEFLTYFQNEAQLEKSRLLSDRFSAERPKGSFSTLEIQRTEQGDSAMYLCASSLTLAGVYEQYFGPGTRLTVT.

The rearrangement joins TRBV3-1 (or the pseudogene TRBV3-2) to TRBJ1-3, with 7 bases that match TRBD1. The germline V gene encodes CDR1 LGHDT and CDR2 YNNKEL (reference sequence). V trimming: 1 base; J trimming: 1 base; junction bases outside the gene matches: 4. CDR3 length equals 16 residues. The CDR3 region has the DNA TGTGCCAGCAGCCAAGGACAGGGTGGTTCTGGAAACACCATATATTTT. It codes for CASSQGQGGSGNTIYF.